These 29 T cell receptor beta chains were sequenced from one sample in a study of a mutant IDH1 vaccine in newly diagnosed glioma. As for time point: baseline, week 1 (first vaccination visit). Treatment reported: pre-vaccination baseline after standard-of-care therapy. Assay used: immunoSEQ multiplex PCR; TCRdb lists only in-frame clones, some missing. Among about 35,000 clones listed, about 80% were seen once. The sequencing used peripheral blood mononuclear cells (PBMCs), collected from a glioma patient treated with radiotherapy, temozolomide or both. These receptors were collected from a man in his fifties with glioma. Some clones in this sample may be carry-over from other donors' samples.

The chain employs TRBV18 and TRBJ1-5; no firm D call. The CDR3 totals 15 residues. V gave up 2 bases and J gave up 1 base, with 9 bases separating them. Germline CDR1 and CDR2: KGHSH and LQKENI. The CDR3 here is CASSPRERSNQPQHF. CDR3 sequence (DNA): TGTGCCAGCTCACCAAGAGAAAGGAGCAATCAGCCCCAGCATTTT.

V and J are TRBV6-5 and TRBJ2-7; possible D gene TRBD1, 6 bases. Germline values: CDR1 MNHEY, CDR2 SVGAGI. The CDR3 spans 14 residues. V was trimmed by 6 bases and J by 3 bases, leaving 15 bases between them. The CDR3 DNA reads TGTGCCAGCAGCTACGGACAGTCCGTCTACGAGCAGTACTTC. As protein: CASSYGQSVYEQYF.

The chain joins TRBV5-6 to TRBJ1-4; the D is unclear. Germline-derived CDR1 and CDR2 are SGHDT and YYEEEE. The CDR3 is 13 amino acids. V lost 2 bases and J lost 11, with 13 bases in between. The CDR3 DNA is TGTGCCAGCAGCTTCGGGAGCCGCGATAAACTGTTTTTT. The encoded protein is CASSFGSRDKLFF.

The chain couples TRBV30 to TRBJ2-7; 10 bases map to TRBD1. From germline, CDR1 is GTSNPN and CDR2 SVGIG (reference sequence). The CDR3 covers 12 residues. Trimming removed 7 bases from V and 4 bases from J; junction bases left unmatched: 4. CDR3 coding DNA: TGTGCCTCCGGGACAGGGGTGTACGAGCAGTACTTC. Protein: CASGTGVYEQYF.

V is TRBV7-2 and J is TRBJ2-7; D possibly corresponds to TRBD1 (5 bases). V was clipped by 1 base and J by 3 bases, with 10 bases between them. This CDR3 contains 14 residues. CDR1 and CDR2 (germline): SGHTA, FQGNSA. The CDR3 nucleotides are TGTGCCAGCAGCTTAGGGGCAGGGTTCTACGAGCAGTACTTC. This gives the protein CASSLGAGFYEQYF.

This chain links TRBV6-1 with TRBJ2-3, with 15 bases lining up with TRBD2. J lost 4 bases, V lost 4 bases, and 0 bases had no gene match. Germline V gives CDR1 MNHNS, CDR2 SASEGT. This CDR3 has 15 residues. CDR3: CASSGTSGGADTQYF. As DNA, the CDR3 is TGTGCCAGCAGTGGGACTAGCGGGGGGGCAGATACGCAGTATTTT.

Concerning this clone: This CDR3 is also generated by other DNA sequences in the sample. V is TRBV19 and J is TRBJ2-2, with D unresolved. The V gene lost 5 bases and the J gene lost 0 bases, with 7 bases spanning the gap. The germline V gene encodes CDR1 LNHDA and CDR2 SQIVND (reference sequence). The CDR3 is 14 residues long. CDR3 coding DNA: TGTGCCAGTAGTTGGGCGGCGAACACCGGGGAGCTGTTTTTT. The encoded protein is CASSWAANTGELFF.

The rearrangement joins TRBV5-6 to TRBJ2-5; D is unresolved. Looked up from germline, CDR1 is SGHDT and CDR2 is YYEEEE. The CDR3 runs to 13 residues. V lost 0 bases and J lost 4, with 7 bases in between. CDR3 sequence: CASSLELTETQYF. For the CDR3, the DNA is TGTGCCAGCAGCTTGGAATTAACAGAGACCCAGTACTTC.

CDR3 DNA sequence: TGTGCCTGGAGTGTAAGGGGGGGAAGCTATGGCTACACCTTC. The encoded protein is CAWSVRGGSYGYTF. The chain links TRBV30 to TRBJ1-2, with D tentatively TRBD1 (6 bases). In germline, CDR1 is GTSNPN, CDR2 SVGIG (reference sequence). V was shortened by 0 bases and J by 4 bases, with 12 bases between the two germline ends. CDR3 length: 14 residues. The variable domain in full, with the rest retrieved from reference TRBV30 and TRBJ1-2, is SQTIHQWPATLVQPVGSPLSLECTVEGTSNPNLYWYRQAAGRGLQLLFYSVGIGQISSEVPQNLSASRPQDRQFILSSKKLLLSDSGFYLCAWSVRGGSYGYTFGSGTRLTVV.

The rearrangement uses TRBV2 and TRBJ2-3; possible D gene TRBD2, 6 bases. The CDR3 spans 15 residues. CDR1 and CDR2 from the germline V gene are SNHLY and FYNNEI. With 2 bases removed from V and 4 bases from J, the gap between germline ends came to 13 bases. CDR3 sequence reads: CASSEIAAASDTQYF. For the CDR3, the DNA is TGTGCCAGCAGTGAAATAGCGGCCGCCTCAGATACGCAGTATTTT. The full variable domain, completed using reference TRBV2 and TRBJ2-3, is EPEVTQTPSHQVTQMGQEVILRCVPISNHLYFYWYRQILGQKVEFLVSFYNNEISEKSEIFDDQFSVERPDGSNFTLKIRSTKLEDSAMYFCASSEIAAASDTQYFGPGTRLTVL.

The chain couples TRBV7-9 to TRBJ2-7; unclear D gene. Deletions cut 4 bases from V and 1 base from J, with 20 bases between. This CDR3 is built from 17 residues. The germline V gene encodes CDR1 SEHNR and CDR2 FQNEAQ (reference sequence). The DNA of the CDR3 is TGTGCCAGCAGCTCCTGGTCCAAGGAAAGCCGGTCCTACGAGCAGTACTTC. Translating it yields CASSSWSKESRSYEQYF.

This CDR3 reads CASSQLTGEGNTIYF. DNA of the CDR3: TGTGCCAGCAGCCAGCTGACAGGGGAGGGAAACACCATATATTTT. This chain links TRBV7-9 with TRBJ1-3; TRBD1 matches at 8 bases. The CDR3 runs to 15 residues. Germline V gene data show CDR1 as SEHNR and CDR2 as FQNEAQ (reference sequence). J was trimmed by 4 bases and V by 5 bases; bases with no gene match: 7.

The gene calls are TRBV30 and TRBJ2-7; TRBD1 agrees at 9 bases. The germline V gene has CDR1 GTSNPN and CDR2 SVGIG (reference sequence). V was clipped by 5 bases and J by 3 bases; unmatched bases: 5. This CDR3 spans 13 amino acids. CDR3 sequence (DNA): TGTGCCTGGGTGGGGACAGGGAGCTACGAGCAGTACTTC. Protein sequence: CAWVGTGSYEQYF. Combining the CDR3 with reference TRBV30 and TRBJ2-7 gives the whole variable domain SQTIHQWPATLVQPVGSPLSLECTVEGTSNPNLYWYRQAAGRGLQLLFYSVGIGQISSEVPQNLSASRPQDRQFILSSKKLLLSDSGFYLCAWVGTGSYEQYFGPGTRLTVT.

V and J are TRBV5-4 and TRBJ1-2; a weak D match, TRBD1 (6 bases). The CDR3 spans 13 residues. V was pared by 4 bases and J by 6 bases, with 13 bases between. CDR1 and CDR2 (germline): SGHNT, YYREEE (reference sequence). CDR3 protein: CASSPGTPNGYTF. CDR3 coding DNA: TGTGCCAGCAGCCCCGGGACACCGAATGGCTACACCTTC. The full variable domain, rest sourced from reference TRBV5-4 and TRBJ1-2, is ETGVTQSPTHLIKTRGQQVTLRCSSQSGHNTVSWYQQALGQGPQFIFQYYREEENGRGNFPPRFSGLQFPNYSSELNVNALELDDSALYLCASSPGTPNGYTFGSGTRLTVV.

The chain joins TRBV11-3 to TRBJ1-1; 7 positions match TRBD1. Germline CDR1 is SGHNT and CDR2 is YENEEA. The ends lost 5 bases at V and 1 base at J; junction bases unmatched: 7. This CDR3 has 15 residues. Here the CDR3 reads CASSNSGTENTEAFF. Written as DNA, the CDR3 is TGTGCCAGCAGCAATTCCGGGACAGAGAACACTGAAGCTTTCTTT.

The V gene is TRBV11-2, the J gene TRBJ1-1, with TRBD1 identical over 7 bases. CDR3 size: 15 residues. Trimming removed 4 bases from V and 0 bases from J; junction bases left unmatched: 5. CDR1 is SGHAT and CDR2 is FQNNGV in the germline V gene. Here the CDR3 DNA reads TGTGCCAGCAGCTCGAGCGGGACAGTGAACACTGAAGCTTTCTTT. It translates to CASSSSGTVNTEAFF.

J is TRBJ2-7 and V is TRBV19; 10 bases align to TRBD2. V gave up 1 base and J gave up 2 bases; unmatched junction bases: 5. The germline V gene encodes CDR1 LNHDA and CDR2 SQIVND (reference sequence). CDR3 length equals 16 residues. The CDR3 here is CASSIGGLATTYEQYF. The CDR3 coding sequence is TGTGCCAGTAGTATAGGGGGACTAGCGACGACCTACGAGCAGTACTTC.

The rearrangement uses TRBV20-1 and TRBJ1-2; D not certain. With 3 bases removed from V and 8 bases from J, the gap between germline ends came to 10 bases. Germline values: CDR1 DFQATT, CDR2 SNEGSKA (reference sequence). The CDR3 totals 11 residues. Written as DNA, the CDR3 is TGCAGTGCTAGTCACAACGGGGGCTACACCTTC. Amino acid sequence: CSASHNGGYTF.

The CDR3 region is CNAGDDYEQYF. CDR3 nucleotides: TGCAATGCCGGGGACGACTACGAGCAGTACTTC. The chain links TRBV20-1 to TRBJ2-7, with D perhaps matching TRBD1 or TRBD2 (5 bases each). The V gene's germline CDR1 is DFQATT and CDR2 SNEGSKA (reference sequence). The CDR3 contains 11 residues.

The chain combines TRBV6-4 with TRBJ2-3; 10 nucleotides align to TRBD2. V was clipped by 0 bases and J by 4 bases; unmatched bases: 1. Per the germline V gene, CDR1 is MRHNA and CDR2 is SNTAGT. The CDR3 is made up of 15 amino acids. The CDR3: CASSDSAGGPDTQYF. CDR3 bases: TGTGCCAGCAGTGACTCAGCGGGAGGGCCAGATACGCAGTATTTT.

The J gene is TRBJ1-2, the V gene TRBV10-3; D gene unclear. Germline V gene lookup returns CDR1 ENHRY and CDR2 SYGVKD. V shed 8 bases and J shed 7 bases, with 11 bases lying between them. This CDR3 is 11 amino acids long. CDR3 sequence reads: CAIGGVRGYTF. The CDR3 bases are TGTGCCATCGGCGGGGTGCGTGGCTACACCTTC.

This clone was seen just once. The V call is TRBV4-3, the J call TRBJ2-3; 7 nucleotides match TRBD2. The trim removed 0 bases at V and 1 base at J, leaving 4 bases unmatched. The CDR3 loop spans 16 amino acids. The germline V gene encodes CDR1 LGHNA and CDR2 YSLEER. CDR3 residues: CASSQDASGGTDTQYF. The CDR3 DNA follows: TGCGCCAGCAGCCAAGATGCTAGCGGAGGCACAGATACGCAGTATTTT.

This chain uses TRBV7-9 with TRBJ2-7; D is unclear. Germline V gene lookup returns CDR1 SEHNR and CDR2 FQNEAQ (reference sequence). Trimming removed 5 bases from V and 5 bases from J, with 16 bases in between. This CDR3 is built from 14 residues. CDR3 sequence reads: CASSPGRTRDEQYF. The CDR3 region has the DNA TGTGCCAGCAGCCCGGGCCGAACTCGGGACGAGCAGTACTTC.

V usage is TRBV6-6 and J usage is TRBJ2-7; D is perhaps TRBD1 (7 bases). Germline V gives CDR1 MNHNY, CDR2 SVGAGI (reference sequence). Trimming removed 5 bases from V and 4 bases from J, with 12 bases in between. The CDR3 is 13 residues long. The CDR3, as DNA: TGTGCCAGCAGTCCGACAGGGAGGTACGAGCAGTACTTC. Protein product: CASSPTGRYEQYF.

The chain employs TRBV6-1 and TRBJ1-1; D gene ambiguous. The CDR3 has 15 amino acids. Germline CDR1 is MNHNS and CDR2 is SASEGT. Trimming shortened V by 4 bases and J by 0 bases, and 12 bases separated the two germline ends. The CDR3 nucleotides are TGTGCCAGCAGTGTAACTGTATTCATGAACACTGAAGCTTTCTTT. Translation gives CASSVTVFMNTEAFF.

This sequence joins TRBV2 and TRBJ1-2, with D maybe TRBD1 (5 bases). Germline values: CDR1 SNHLY, CDR2 FYNNEI. CDR3 size: 14 residues. Trimming shortened V by 4 bases and J by 1 base, and 10 bases separated the two germline ends. This chain's CDR3 is CASSGDSLNYGYTF. The CDR3 bases are TGTGCCAGCAGTGGCGACAGTCTTAACTATGGCTACACCTTC.

Only a few counts were recorded for this clone. This chain links TRBV5-1 with TRBJ1-1; unclear D gene. V was trimmed by 7 bases and J by 1 base, leaving 11 bases between them. From germline, CDR1 is SGHRS and CDR2 YFSETQ. The CDR3 is made up of 13 amino acids. The CDR3 here is CASRTSQNTEAFF. The CDR3, as DNA: TGCGCCAGCCGTACTTCGCAGAACACTGAAGCTTTCTTT.

The gene calls are TRBV7-8 and TRBJ2-2; D unclear. Trimming shortened V by 1 base and J by 3 bases, and 3 bases separated the two germline ends. This CDR3 is built from 13 residues. The germline V gene has CDR1 SGHVS and CDR2 FQNEAQ. In DNA, the CDR3 is TGTGCCAGCAGCTTAGGGCACACCGGGGAGCTGTTTTTT. Amino acid sequence: CASSLGHTGELFF.

This clone turned up a few times. The V call is TRBV13, the J call TRBJ1-5; perhaps TRBD1 as D (6 bases). V was trimmed by 5 bases and J by 4 bases, leaving 12 bases between them. Germline CDR1 PRHDT, CDR2 FYEKMQ (reference sequence). This CDR3 has 14 residues. This CDR3 is CASSQQGLNQPQHF. CDR3 sequence (DNA): TGTGCCAGCAGCCAACAGGGACTGAATCAGCCCCAGCATTTT. Full variable domain (outside the CDR3, taken from reference TRBV13 and TRBJ1-5): AAGVIQSPRHLIKEKRETATLKCYPIPRHDTVYWYQQGPGQDPQFLISFYEKMQSDKGSIPDRFSAQQFSDYHSELNMSSLELGDSALYFCASSQQGLNQPQHFGDGTRLSIL.